These T cell receptor beta chains were read from a single sample in a study of blood T cell repertoires in COVID-19. Assay: immunoSEQ multiplex PCR; the TCRdb copy retains only in-frame clones and omits some. In the table there are 250,000 to 350,000 clones, less than 90% of which are singletons. The source material was PBMCs or T cells enriched from blood (not recorded which). These receptors all come from a woman aged 50 to 65 who had recovered from COVID-19. Both conserved end residues are part of each CDR3. D genes are given only for firm matches. Size tells how often a clone was seen (once, few, many) or the class of an expanded clone, and some rows leave it out.

clone_size	d_call	j_call	v_call	cdr3_aa	cdr3_nt
NA	TRBD2	TRBJ2-1	TRBV5-8	CASSGGRAAEQFF	TGTGCCAGCAGCGGCGGGAGGGCTGCCGAGCAGTTCTTC
NA	NA	TRBJ1-5	TRBV10-2	CASSPGTSNQPQHF	TGCGCCAGCAGCCCAGGGACAAGCAATCAGCCCCAGCATTTT
NA	NA	TRBJ2-2	TRBV15	CATSSVTSIPRELFF	TGTGCCACCAGCAGTGTGACTTCCATACCCCGGGAGCTGTTTTTT
NA	TRBD2	TRBJ2-1	TRBV5-1	CASSGGLTSGRVGQFF	TGCGCCAGCAGCGGAGGGCTGACTAGCGGGAGAGTAGGGCAGTTCTTC
NA	NA	TRBJ2-7	TRBV5-4	CASSFSSEQYF	TGTGCCAGCAGCTTCTCCTCGGAGCAGTACTTC
NA	TRBD2	TRBJ2-2	TRBV4-2	CASSQDPSGTNTGELFF	TGTGCCAGCAGCCAAGATCCTAGCGGGACGAACACCGGGGAGCTGTTTTTT
NA	TRBD2	TRBJ2-5	TRBV6-2/TRBV6-3	CASSSGRVETQYF	TGTGCCAGCAGTAGCGGGAGGGTGGAGACCCAGTACTTC
NA	TRBD1	TRBJ1-2	TRBV3-1/TRBV3-2	CASSSRDRGTYGYTF	TGTGCCAGCAGCTCCCGGGACAGGGGGACCTATGGCTACACCTTC
NA	NA	TRBJ2-1	TRBV5-1	CASRSSANIYNEQFF	TGCGCCAGCAGAAGTAGCGCGAACATCTACAATGAGCAGTTCTTC
NA	TRBD1	TRBJ1-2	TRBV6-1	CASSGARTGGGYGYTF	TGTGCCAGCAGTGGTGCCCGGACAGGGGGGGGCTATGGCTACACCTTC
NA	TRBD1	TRBJ2-7	TRBV28	CASSPPQRRDRQYF	TGTGCCAGCAGTCCCCCCCAACGCCGGGACAGGCAGTACTTC
NA	NA	TRBJ1-1	TRBV29-1	CSGGDNEAFF	TGCAGCGGGGGGGACAATGAAGCTTTCTTT
NA	NA	TRBJ1-6	TRBV5-1	CASSLDVRDVKFKPLHF	TGCGCCAGCAGCTTGGATGTGCGGGACGTGAAATTCAAACCCCTCCACTTT
NA	TRBD1	TRBJ2-7	TRBV12-3/TRBV12-4	CASSYRGPYEQYF	TGTGCCAGCAGTTACAGGGGCCCCTACGAGCAGTACTTC
NA	NA	TRBJ1-6	TRBV11-2	CASTGSTWIDSPLHF	TGTGCCAGCACAGGGTCTACGTGGATTGATTCACCCCTCCACTTT
NA	NA	TRBJ2-7	TRBV10-3	CAISAGTQGEQYF	TGTGCCATCAGCGCCGGGACTCAGGGCGAGCAGTACTTC
NA	TRBD2	TRBJ2-6	TRBV11-2	CASSFTSGSGANVLTF	TGTGCCAGCAGCTTTACTAGCGGCTCTGGGGCCAACGTCCTGACTTTC
NA	TRBD2	TRBJ2-6	TRBV28	CASSFGLAGSSGANVLTF	TGTGCCAGCAGTTTTGGACTAGCGGGAAGCTCTGGGGCCAACGTCCTGACTTTC
NA	NA	TRBJ2-7	TRBV7-2	CASSFSDPSSYEQYF	TGTGCCAGCAGCTTCAGCGACCCAAGCTCCTACGAGCAGTACTTC
NA	NA	TRBJ2-5	TRBV7-6	CASSFLRKETQYF	TGTGCCAGCAGCTTTTTGCGAAAAGAGACCCAGTACTTC
NA	NA	TRBJ2-5	TRBV6-2/TRBV6-3	CASSYSGQQETQYF	TGTGCCAGCAGTTACTCCGGACAGCAAGAGACCCAGTACTTC
few	TRBD2	TRBJ2-7	TRBV14	CASSHLTSASYEQYF	TGTGCCAGCAGCCACCTTACTAGCGCTTCCTACGAGCAGTACTTC
NA	NA	TRBJ2-1	TRBV7-2	CASSESVRDGEQFF	TGTGCCAGCAGCGAAAGCGTCCGGGATGGTGAGCAGTTCTTC
NA	NA	TRBJ2-5	TRBV7-2	CASSHQRRTRYQETQYF	TGTGCCAGCAGCCATCAACGGAGAACCCGGTACCAAGAGACCCAGTACTTC
NA	NA	TRBJ2-1	TRBV6-1	CASSEGAREEQFF	TGTGCCAGCAGTGAAGGTGCTAGGGAGGAGCAGTTCTTC
NA	NA	TRBJ2-2	TRBV7-3	CASSLSTRSGELFF	TGTGCCAGCAGCTTATCAACTAGATCCGGGGAGCTGTTTTTT
NA	NA	TRBJ1-2	TRBV29-1	CSVGDTRDYGYTF	TGCAGCGTTGGGGACACACGGGACTATGGCTACACCTTC